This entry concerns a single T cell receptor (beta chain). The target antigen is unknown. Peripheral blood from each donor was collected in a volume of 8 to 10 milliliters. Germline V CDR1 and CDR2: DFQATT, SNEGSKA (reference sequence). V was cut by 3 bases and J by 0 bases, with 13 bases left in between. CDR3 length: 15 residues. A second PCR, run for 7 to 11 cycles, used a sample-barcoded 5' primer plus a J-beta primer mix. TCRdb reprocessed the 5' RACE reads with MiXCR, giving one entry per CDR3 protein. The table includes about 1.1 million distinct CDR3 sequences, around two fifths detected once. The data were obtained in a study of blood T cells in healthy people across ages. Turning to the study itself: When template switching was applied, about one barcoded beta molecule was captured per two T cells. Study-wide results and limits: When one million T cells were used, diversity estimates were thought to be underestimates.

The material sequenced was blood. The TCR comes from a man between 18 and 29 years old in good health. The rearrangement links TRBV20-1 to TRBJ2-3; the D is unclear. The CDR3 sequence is CSASWQRPSTDTQYF. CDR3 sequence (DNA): TGCAGTGCTAGTTGGCAGCGACCTAGCACAGATACGCAGTATTTT.